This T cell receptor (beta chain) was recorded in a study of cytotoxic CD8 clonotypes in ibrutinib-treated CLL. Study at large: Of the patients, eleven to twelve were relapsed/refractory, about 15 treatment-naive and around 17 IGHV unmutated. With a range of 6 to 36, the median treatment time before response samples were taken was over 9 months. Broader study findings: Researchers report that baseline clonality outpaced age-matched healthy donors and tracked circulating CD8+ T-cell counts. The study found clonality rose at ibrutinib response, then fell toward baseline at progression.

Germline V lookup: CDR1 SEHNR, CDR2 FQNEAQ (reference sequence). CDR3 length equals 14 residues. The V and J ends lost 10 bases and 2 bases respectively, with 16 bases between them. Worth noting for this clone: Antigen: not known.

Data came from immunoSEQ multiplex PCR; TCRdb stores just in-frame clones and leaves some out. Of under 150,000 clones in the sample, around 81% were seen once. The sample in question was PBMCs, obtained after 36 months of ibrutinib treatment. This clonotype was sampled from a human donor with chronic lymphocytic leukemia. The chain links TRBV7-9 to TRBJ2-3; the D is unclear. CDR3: CATRRHGDTDTQYF. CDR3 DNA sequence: TGTGCCACCCGAAGACACGGAGACACAGATACGCAGTATTTT.